This T cell receptor (beta chain) stems from a study of blood T cells in healthy people across ages. Through a sample-barcoded 5' primer and a J-beta primer mix, a second PCR was run for about 6 to 11 cycles. There were at least 3 million CDR3-containing paired-end reads obtained from each sample. TCRdb ran MiXCR on the 5' RACE reads and lists one entry per CDR3 protein. The sample holds some 1.6 million distinct CDR3 sequences; roughly a third are singletons and the top ten take about 11%. CDR1 is LGHDT and CDR2 is YNNKEL in the germline V gene (reference sequence). The CDR3 is 15 residues long. Trimming cost V 0 bases and J 2 bases, with 10 bases left between them.

Sequencing input: blood. The TCR was taken from a woman aged 25 to 39 in good health. The rearrangement uses TRBV3-1 and TRBJ1-2; the D is unclear. CDR3 residues: CASSQDRTGNYGYTF. CDR3 in DNA: TGTGCCAGCAGCCAAGATCGGACGGGGAACTATGGCTACACCTTC.